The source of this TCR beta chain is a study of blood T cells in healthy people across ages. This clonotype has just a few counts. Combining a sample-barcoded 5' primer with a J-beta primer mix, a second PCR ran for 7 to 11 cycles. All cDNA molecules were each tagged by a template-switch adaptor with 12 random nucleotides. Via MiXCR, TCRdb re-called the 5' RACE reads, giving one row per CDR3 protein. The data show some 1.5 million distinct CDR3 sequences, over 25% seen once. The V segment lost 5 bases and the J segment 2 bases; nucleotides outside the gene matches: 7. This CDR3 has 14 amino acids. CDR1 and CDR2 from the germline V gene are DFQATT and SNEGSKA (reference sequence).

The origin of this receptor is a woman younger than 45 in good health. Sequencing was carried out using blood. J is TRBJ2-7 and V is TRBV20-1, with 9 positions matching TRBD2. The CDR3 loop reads CSALGLASTYEQYF. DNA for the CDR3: TGCAGTGCTCTCGGACTAGCGTCTACCTACGAGCAGTACTTC.